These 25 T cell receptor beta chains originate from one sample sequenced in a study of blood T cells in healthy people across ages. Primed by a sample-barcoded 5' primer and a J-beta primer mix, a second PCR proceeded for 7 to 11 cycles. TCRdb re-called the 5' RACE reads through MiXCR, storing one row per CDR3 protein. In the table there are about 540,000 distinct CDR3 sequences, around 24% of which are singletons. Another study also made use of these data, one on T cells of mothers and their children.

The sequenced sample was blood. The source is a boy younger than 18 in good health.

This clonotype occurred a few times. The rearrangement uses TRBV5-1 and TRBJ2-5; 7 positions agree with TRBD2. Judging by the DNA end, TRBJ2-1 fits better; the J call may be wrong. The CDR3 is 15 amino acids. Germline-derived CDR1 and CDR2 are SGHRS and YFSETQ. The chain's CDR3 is CASSLEWGGWNEQFF. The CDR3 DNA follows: TGCGCCAGCAGCTTGGAATGGGGGGGATGGAATGAGCAGTTCTTC.

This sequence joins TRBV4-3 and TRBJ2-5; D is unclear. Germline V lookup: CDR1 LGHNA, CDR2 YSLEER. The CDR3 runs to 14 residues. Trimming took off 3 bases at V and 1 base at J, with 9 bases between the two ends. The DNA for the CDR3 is TGCGCCAGCAGCCATGGCCAATCCCAAGAGACCCAGTACTTC. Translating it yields CASSHGQSQETQYF.

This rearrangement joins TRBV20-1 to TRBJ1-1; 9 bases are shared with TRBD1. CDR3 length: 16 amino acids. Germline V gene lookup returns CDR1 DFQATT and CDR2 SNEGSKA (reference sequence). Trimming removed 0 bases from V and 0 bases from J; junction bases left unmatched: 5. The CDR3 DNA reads TGCAGTGCTAGAGAAGGGACAGGGTACATGAACACTGAAGCTTTCTTT. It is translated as CSAREGTGYMNTEAFF.

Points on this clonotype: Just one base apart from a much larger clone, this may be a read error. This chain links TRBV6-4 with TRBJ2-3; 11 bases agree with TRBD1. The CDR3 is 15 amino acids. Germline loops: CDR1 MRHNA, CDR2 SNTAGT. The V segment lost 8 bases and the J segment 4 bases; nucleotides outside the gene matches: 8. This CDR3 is CASGPGQGEADTQYF. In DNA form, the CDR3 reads TGTGCCAGCGGTCCGGGACAGGGGGAAGCAGATACGCAGTATTTT.

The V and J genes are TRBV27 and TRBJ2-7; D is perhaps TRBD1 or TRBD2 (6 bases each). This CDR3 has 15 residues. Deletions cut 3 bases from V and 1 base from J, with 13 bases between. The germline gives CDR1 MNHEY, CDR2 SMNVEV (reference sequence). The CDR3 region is CASSFRQGRSYEQYF. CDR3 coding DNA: TGTGCCAGCAGTTTTAGGCAGGGGAGGTCCTACGAGCAGTACTTC.

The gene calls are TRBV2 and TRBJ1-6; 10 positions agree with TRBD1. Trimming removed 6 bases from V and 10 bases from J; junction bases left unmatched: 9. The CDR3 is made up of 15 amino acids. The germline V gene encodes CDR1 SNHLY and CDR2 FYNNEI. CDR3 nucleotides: TGTGCCAGCAGCGGCGGGACAGGGGCTTTCTCACCCCTCCACTTT. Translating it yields CASSGGTGAFSPLHF.

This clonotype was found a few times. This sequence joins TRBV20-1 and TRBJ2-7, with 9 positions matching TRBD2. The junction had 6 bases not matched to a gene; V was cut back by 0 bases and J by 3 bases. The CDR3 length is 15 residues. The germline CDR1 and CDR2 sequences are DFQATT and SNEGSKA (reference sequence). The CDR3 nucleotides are TGCAGTGCTAGAGAGCGGGGGGGCCCACTCTACGAGCAGTACTTC. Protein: CSARERGGPLYEQYF.

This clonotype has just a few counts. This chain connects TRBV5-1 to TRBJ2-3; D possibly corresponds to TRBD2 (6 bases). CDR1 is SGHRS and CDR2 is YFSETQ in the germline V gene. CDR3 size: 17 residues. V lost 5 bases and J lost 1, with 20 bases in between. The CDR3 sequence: CASRLLASVIRTDTQYF. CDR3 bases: TGCGCCAGCAGACTTTTGGCTAGCGTGATCCGCACAGATACGCAGTATTTT.

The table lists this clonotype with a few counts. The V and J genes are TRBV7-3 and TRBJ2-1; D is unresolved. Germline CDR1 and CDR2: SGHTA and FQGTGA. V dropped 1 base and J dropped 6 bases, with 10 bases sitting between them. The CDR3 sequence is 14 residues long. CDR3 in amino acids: CASSLSTATNEQFF. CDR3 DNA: TGTGCCAGCAGCTTAAGTACGGCTACCAATGAGCAGTTCTTC.

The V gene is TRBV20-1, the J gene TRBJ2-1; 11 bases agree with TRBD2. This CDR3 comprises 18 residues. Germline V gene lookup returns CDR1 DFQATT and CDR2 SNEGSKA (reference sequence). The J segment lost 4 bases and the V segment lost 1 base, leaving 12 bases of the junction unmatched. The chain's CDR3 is CSARVWVVWTSGYNEQFF. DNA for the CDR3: TGCAGTGCTAGAGTTTGGGTCGTCTGGACTAGCGGGTACAATGAGCAGTTCTTC.

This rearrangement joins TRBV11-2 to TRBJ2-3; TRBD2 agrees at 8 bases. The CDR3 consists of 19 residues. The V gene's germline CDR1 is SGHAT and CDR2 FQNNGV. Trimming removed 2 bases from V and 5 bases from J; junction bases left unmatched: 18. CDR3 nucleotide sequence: TGTGCCAGCAGCTTATATTTCCTCCGGACAGCGGGAGAAATAGATACGCAGTATTTT. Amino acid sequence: CASSLYFLRTAGEIDTQYF.

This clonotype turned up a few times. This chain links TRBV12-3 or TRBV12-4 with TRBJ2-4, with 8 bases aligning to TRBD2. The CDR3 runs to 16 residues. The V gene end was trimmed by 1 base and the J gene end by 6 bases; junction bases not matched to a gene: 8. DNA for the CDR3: TGTGCCAGCAGTTTAGAGGGTTTCGGGGGGGGAAACATTCAGTACTTC. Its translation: CASSLEGFGGGNIQYF.

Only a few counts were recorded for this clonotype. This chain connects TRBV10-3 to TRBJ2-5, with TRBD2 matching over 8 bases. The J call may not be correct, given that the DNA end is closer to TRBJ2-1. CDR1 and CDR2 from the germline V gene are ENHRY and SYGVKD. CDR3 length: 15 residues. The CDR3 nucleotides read TGTGCCATCAGTGAGTCGATAGCGGGAAGGCATGAGCAGTTCTTC. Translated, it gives CAISESIAGRHEQFF.

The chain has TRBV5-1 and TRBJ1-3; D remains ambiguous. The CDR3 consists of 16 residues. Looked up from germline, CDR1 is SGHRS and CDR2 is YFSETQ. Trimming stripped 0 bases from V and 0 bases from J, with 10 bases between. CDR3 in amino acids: CASSLEVASSGNTIYF. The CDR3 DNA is TGCGCCAGCAGCTTGGAGGTAGCTTCCTCTGGAAACACCATATATTTT.

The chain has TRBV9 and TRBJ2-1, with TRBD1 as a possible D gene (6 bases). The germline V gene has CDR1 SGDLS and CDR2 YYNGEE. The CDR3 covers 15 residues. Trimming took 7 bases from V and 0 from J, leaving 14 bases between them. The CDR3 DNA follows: TGTGCCAGCGCCTCGGGACAAAGCTCCTACAATGAGCAGTTCTTC. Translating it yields CASASGQSSYNEQFF.

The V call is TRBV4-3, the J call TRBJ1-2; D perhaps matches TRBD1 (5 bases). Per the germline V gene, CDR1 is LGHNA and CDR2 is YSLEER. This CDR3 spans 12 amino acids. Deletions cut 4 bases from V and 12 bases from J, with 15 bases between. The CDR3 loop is CASSLDPGTHTF. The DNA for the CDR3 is TGCGCCAGCAGCCTTGATCCCGGGACGCACACCTTC.

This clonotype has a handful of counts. CDR3 in amino acids: CASSVEDGYWYEQYF. The CDR3 DNA is TGTGCCAGCAGCGTAGAGGACGGCTATTGGTACGAGCAGTACTTC. V gene TRBV9 combines with J gene TRBJ2-7; no reliable D call. The V end was cut by 0 bases, the J end by 4 bases, with 14 bases between. Per germline, CDR1 SGDLS and CDR2 YYNGEE. The CDR3 spans 15 residues.

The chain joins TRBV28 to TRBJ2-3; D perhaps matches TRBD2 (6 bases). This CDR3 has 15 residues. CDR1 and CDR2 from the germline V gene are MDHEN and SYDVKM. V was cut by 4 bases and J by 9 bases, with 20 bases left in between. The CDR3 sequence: CASSYGRDPPKTQYF. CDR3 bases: TGTGCCAGCAGTTACGGGCGGGACCCGCCCAAGACGCAGTATTTT. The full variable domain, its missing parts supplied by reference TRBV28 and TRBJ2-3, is DVKVTQSSRYLVKRTGEKVFLECVQDMDHENMFWYRQDPGLGLRLIYFSYDVKMKEKGDIPEGYSVSREKKERFSLILESASTNQTSMYLCASSYGRDPPKTQYFGPGTRLTVL.

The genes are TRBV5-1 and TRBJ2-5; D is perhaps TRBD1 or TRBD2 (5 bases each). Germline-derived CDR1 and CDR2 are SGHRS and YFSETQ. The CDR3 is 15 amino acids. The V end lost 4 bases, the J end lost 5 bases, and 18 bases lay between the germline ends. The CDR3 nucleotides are TGCGCCAGCAGCGGGGGTTCTGGGTACGCGGAGACCCAGTACTTC. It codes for CASSGGSGYAETQYF.

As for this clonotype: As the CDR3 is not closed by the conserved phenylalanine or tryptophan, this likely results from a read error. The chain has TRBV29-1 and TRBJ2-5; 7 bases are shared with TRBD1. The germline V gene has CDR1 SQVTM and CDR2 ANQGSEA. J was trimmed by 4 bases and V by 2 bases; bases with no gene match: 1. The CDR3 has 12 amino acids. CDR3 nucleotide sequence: TGCAGCGTTGAACACAGGGGAGAGACCCAGTACATC. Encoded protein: CSVEHRGETQYI.

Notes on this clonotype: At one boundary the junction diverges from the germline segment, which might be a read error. The chain's CDR3 is CARSLNRGETQYF. The CDR3 coding sequence is TGTGCCCGCAGCTTAAACAGGGGGGAGACCCAGTACTTC. The chain uses TRBV7-2 and TRBJ2-5; TRBD1 matches at 8 bases. CDR1 is SGHTA and CDR2 is FQGNSA in the germline V gene. The CDR3 is 13 amino acids. The full variable domain, in which reference TRBV7-2 and TRBJ2-5 provide the parts outside the CDR3, is GAGVSQSPSNKVTEKGKDVELRCDPISGHTALYWYRQSLGQGLEFLIYFQGNSAPDKSGLPSDRFSAERTGGSVSTLTIQRTQQEDSAVYLCARSLNRGETQYFGPGTRLLVL.

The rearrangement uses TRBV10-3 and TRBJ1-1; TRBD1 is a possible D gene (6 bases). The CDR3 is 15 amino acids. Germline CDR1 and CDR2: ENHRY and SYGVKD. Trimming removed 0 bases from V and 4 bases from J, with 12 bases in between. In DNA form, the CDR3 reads TGTGCCATCAGTGAGTCGGGGCAGGGGACCACTGAAGCTTTCTTT. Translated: CAISESGQGTTEAFF.

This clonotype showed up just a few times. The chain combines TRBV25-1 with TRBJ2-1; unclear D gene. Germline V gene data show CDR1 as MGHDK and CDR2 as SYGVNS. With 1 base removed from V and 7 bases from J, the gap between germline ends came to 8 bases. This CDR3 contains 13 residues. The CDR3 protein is CASSEWRHNEQFF. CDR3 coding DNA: TGTGCCAGCAGTGAATGGCGGCATAATGAGCAGTTCTTC.

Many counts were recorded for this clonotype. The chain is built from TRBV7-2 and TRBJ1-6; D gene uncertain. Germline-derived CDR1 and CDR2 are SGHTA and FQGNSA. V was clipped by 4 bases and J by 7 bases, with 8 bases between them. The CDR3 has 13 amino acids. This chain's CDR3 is CASSYGRNSPLHF. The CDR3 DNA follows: TGTGCCAGCAGCTACGGGCGGAATTCACCCCTCCACTTT. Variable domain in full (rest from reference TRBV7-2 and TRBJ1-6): GAGVSQSPSNKVTEKGKDVELRCDPISGHTALYWYRQSLGQGLEFLIYFQGNSAPDKSGLPSDRFSAERTGGSVSTLTIQRTQQEDSAVYLCASSYGRNSPLHFGNGTRLTVT.

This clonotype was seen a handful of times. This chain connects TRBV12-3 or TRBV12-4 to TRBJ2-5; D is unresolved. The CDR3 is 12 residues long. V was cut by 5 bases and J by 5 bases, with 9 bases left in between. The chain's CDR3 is CASSATYETQYF. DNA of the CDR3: TGTGCCAGCAGTGCGACATACGAGACCCAGTACTTC.